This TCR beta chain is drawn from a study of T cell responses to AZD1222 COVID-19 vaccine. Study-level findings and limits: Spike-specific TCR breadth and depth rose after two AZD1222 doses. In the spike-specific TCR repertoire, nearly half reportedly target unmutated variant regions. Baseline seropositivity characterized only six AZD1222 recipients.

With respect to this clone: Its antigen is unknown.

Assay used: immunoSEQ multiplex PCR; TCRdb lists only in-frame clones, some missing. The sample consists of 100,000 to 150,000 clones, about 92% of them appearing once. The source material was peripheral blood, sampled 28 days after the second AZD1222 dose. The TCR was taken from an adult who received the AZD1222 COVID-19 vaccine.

The CDR3 protein is CASSIGGVATNEKLFF. CDR3 coding DNA: TGTGCCAGTAGTATAGGGGGCGTTGCAACTAATGAAAAACTGTTTTTT. The chain joins TRBV19 to TRBJ1-4; D might be TRBD1 (5 bases). The CDR3 runs to 16 residues. Germline assignment: CDR1 LNHDA and CDR2 SQIVND (reference sequence). V lost 1 base and J 0 bases, leaving 9 bases between the germline ends.